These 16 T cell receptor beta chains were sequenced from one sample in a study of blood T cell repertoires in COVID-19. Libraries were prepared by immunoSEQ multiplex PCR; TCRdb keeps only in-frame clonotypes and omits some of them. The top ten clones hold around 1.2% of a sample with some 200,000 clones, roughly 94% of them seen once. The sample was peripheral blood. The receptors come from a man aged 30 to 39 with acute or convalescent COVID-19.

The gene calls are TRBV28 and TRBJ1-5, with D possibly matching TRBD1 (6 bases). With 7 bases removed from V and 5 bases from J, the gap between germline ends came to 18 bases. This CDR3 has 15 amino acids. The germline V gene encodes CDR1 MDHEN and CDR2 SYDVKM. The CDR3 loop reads CASTIYGRGDQPQHF. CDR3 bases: TGTGCCAGCACCATTTATGGCAGGGGCGATCAGCCCCAGCATTTT.

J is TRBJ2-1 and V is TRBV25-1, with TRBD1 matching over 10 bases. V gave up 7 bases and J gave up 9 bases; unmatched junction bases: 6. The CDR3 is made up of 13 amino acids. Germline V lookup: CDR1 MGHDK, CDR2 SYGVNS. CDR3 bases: TGTGCCAGCACCGGGACAGGGGTCGCTGAGCAGTTCTTC. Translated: CASTGTGVAEQFF. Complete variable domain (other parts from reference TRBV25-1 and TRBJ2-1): EADIYQTPRYLVIGTGKKITLECSQTMGHDKMYWYQQDPGMELHLIHYSYGVNSTEKGDLSSESTVSRIRTEHFPLTLESARPSHTSQYLCASTGTGVAEQFFGPGTRLTVL.

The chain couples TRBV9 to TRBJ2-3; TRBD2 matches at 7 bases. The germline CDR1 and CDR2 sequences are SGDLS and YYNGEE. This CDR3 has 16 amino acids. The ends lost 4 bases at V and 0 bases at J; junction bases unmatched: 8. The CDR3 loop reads CASSRSGGSSTDTQYF. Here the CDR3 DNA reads TGTGCCAGCAGCCGGTCCGGGGGGTCTAGCACAGATACGCAGTATTTT.

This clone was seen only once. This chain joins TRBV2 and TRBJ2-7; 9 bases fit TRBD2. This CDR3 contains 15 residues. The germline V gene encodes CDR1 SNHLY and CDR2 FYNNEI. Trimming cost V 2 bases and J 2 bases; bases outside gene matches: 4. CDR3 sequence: CASSELAGATYEQYF. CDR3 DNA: TGTGCCAGCAGTGAATTAGCGGGGGCCACCTACGAGCAGTACTTC.

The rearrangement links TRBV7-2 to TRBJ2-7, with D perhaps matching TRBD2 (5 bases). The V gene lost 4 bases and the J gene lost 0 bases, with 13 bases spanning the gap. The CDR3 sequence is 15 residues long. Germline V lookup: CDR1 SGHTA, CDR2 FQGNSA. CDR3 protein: CASSYRTSPSYEQYF. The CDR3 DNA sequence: TGTGCCAGCAGCTACCGAACTAGTCCCTCCTACGAGCAGTACTTC.

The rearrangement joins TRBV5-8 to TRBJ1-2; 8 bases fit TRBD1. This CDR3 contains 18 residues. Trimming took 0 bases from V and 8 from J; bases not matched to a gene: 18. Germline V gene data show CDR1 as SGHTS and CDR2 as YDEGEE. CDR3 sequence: CASSLAGTGVLTRDGYTF. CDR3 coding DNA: TGTGCCAGCAGCTTGGCCGGGACAGGCGTACTAACTCGGGACGGCTACACCTTC.

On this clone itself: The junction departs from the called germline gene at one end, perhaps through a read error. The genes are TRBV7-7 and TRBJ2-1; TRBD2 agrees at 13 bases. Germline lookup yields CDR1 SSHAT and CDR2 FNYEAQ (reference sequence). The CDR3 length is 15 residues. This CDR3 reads CASSLELAGGREQFF. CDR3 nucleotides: TGTGCTAGCAGCTTAGAACTAGCGGGGGGGCGTGAGCAGTTCTTC.

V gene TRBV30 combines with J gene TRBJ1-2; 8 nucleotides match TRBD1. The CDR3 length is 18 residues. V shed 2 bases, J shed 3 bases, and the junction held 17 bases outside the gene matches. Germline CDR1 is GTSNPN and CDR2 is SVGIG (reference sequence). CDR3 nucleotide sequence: TGTGCCTGGAGTTTCACCGGGACAGGTGGCCTTCGGTACTATGGCTACACCTTC. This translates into CAWSFTGTGGLRYYGYTF.

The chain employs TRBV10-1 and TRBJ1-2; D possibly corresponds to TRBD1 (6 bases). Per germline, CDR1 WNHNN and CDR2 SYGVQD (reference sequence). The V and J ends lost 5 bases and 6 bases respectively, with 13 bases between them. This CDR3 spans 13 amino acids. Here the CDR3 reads CASSRGIGDGYTF. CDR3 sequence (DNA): TGCGCCAGCAGTAGGGGGATCGGTGATGGCTACACCTTC.

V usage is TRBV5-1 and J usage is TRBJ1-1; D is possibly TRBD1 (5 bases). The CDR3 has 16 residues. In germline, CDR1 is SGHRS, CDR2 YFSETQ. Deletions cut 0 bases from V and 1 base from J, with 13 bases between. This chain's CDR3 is CASSLALGGRNTEAFF. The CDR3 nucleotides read TGCGCCAGCAGCTTGGCATTGGGGGGAAGGAACACTGAAGCTTTCTTT.

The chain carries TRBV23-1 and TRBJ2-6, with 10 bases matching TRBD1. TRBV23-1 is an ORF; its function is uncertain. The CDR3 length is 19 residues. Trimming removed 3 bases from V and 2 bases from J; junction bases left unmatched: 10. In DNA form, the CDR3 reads TGCGCCAGCAGTCACTCGTCCCGGGACAGGGGAGCTGGGGCCAACGTCCTGACTTTC. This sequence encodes CASSHSSRDRGAGANVLTF.

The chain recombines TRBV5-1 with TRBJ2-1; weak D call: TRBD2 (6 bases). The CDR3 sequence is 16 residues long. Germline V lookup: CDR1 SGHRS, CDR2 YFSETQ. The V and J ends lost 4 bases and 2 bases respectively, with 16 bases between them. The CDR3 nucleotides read TGCGCCAGCAGCCTAGGGAATGGGGAGGCCTACAATGAGCAGTTCTTC. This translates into CASSLGNGEAYNEQFF.

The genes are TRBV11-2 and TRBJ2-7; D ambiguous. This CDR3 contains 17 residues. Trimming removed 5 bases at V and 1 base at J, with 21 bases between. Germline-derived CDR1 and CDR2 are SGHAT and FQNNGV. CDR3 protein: CASSATFDFENSYEQYF. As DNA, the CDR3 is TGTGCCAGCAGCGCAACTTTTGACTTTGAGAATTCCTACGAGCAGTACTTC.

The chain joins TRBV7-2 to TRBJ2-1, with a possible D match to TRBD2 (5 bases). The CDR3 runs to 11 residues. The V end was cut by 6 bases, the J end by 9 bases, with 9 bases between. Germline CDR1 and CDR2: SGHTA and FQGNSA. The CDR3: CASSPSGEQFF. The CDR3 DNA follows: TGTGCCAGCAGTCCCAGCGGTGAGCAGTTCTTC.

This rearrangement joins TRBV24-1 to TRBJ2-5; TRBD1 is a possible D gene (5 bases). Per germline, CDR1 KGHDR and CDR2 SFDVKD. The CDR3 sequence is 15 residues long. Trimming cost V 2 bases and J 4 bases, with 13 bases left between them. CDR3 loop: CATSDSRSGLETQYF. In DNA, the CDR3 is TGTGCCACCAGTGATTCCCGTTCAGGGTTAGAGACCCAGTACTTC.

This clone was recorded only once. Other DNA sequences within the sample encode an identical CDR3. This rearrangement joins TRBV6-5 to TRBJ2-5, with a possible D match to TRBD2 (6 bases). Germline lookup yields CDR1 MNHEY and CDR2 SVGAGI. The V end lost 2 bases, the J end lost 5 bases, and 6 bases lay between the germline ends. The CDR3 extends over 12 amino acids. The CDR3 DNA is TGTGCCAGCAGTTACAGCGGGGAGACCCAGTACTTC. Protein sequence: CASSYSGETQYF.